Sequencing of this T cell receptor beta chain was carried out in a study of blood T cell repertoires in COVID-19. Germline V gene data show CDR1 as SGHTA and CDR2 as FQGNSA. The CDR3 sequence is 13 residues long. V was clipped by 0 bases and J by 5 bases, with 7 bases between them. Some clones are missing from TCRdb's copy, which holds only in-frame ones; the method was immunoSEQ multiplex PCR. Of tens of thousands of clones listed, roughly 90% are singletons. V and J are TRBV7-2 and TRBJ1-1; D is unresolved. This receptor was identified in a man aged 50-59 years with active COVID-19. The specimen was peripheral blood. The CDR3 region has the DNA TGTGCCAGCAGCTTAGCGCGGGAGACTGAAGCTTTCTTT. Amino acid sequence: CASSLARETEAFF.